Listed below are T cell receptor beta chains from one sample, sequenced in a study of blood T cell repertoires in COVID-19. The method was immunoSEQ multiplex PCR; TCRdb's version includes in-frame clones alone and lacks a portion of them. The table records roughly 90,000 clones, around nine tenths of them present only once. Sequenced material: peripheral blood. Every receptor here comes from a man aged 40-49 years with acute or convalescent COVID-19. Each CDR3 is given with its conserved first and last residue. Fields, in order: CDR3 length, J gene, D gene, V gene, CDR3 DNA, CDR3 protein. A D gene is named only where the DNA matches it firmly.

16 | TRBJ2-1 | NA | TRBV7-9 | TGTGCCAGCAGCTTAGAGGCCGGGGGATGGGCCAATGAGCAGTTCTTC | CASSLEAGGWANEQFF
13 | TRBJ1-2 | NA | TRBV6-2/TRBV6-3 | TGTGCCAGCAGTACAAACAACCGCCATGGCTACACCTTC | CASSTNNRHGYTF
17 | TRBJ1-2 | TRBD1 | TRBV5-6 | TGTGCCAGCAGCCCTCCGACAGGGAGGCCCCGTGTGGGTGGCTACACCTTC | CASSPPTGRPRVGGYTF
13 | TRBJ1-4 | TRBD1 | TRBV11-2 | TGTGCCAGCAGCCAGGACAGGGTTGAAAAACTGTTTTTT | CASSQDRVEKLFF
15 | TRBJ2-7 | NA | TRBV7-8 | TGTGCCAGCAGCTCCGGTCGGGGGACCTCCTACGAGCAGTACTTC | CASSSGRGTSYEQYF
13 | TRBJ2-1 | NA | TRBV6-1 | TGTGCCAGCAGTAGTGACACATACAATGAGCAGTTCTTC | CASSSDTYNEQFF
15 | TRBJ2-5 | NA | TRBV5-1 | TGCGCCAGCAGCTTGGCCGGGATAGCGCAAGAGACCCAGTACTTC | CASSLAGIAQETQYF
15 | TRBJ2-5 | TRBD2 | TRBV5-6 | TGTGCCAGCAGCTTTGCGGGAGGGCCGGTTGAGACCCAGTACTTC | CASSFAGGPVETQYF
14 | TRBJ1-1 | TRBD1 | TRBV13 | TGTGCCACCCTACAGGGGGTTGGCAACACTGAAGCTTTCTTT | CATLQGVGNTEAFF
15 | TRBJ2-1 | NA | TRBV30 | TGTGCCTGGAGAATTGAGCGAGAAGACTACAATGAGCAGTTCTTC | CAWRIEREDYNEQFF